This T cell receptor (beta chain) originates from a study of blood T cell repertoires in COVID-19. Study summary: COVID-19 samples, acute and convalescent, were from the United States, Italy and Spain. T cells, B-cell-depleted T cells, or PBMCs provided the cDNA or gDNA that served as material.

The V and J ends lost 1 base and 7 bases, in that order; junction bases with no gene match: 6. This CDR3 is 16 amino acids long. CDR1 and CDR2 from the germline V gene are SGHAT and FQNNGV. Methods used by the authors: Reference gene primer amplification gave estimated nucleated cell counts. Assay: immunoSEQ multiplex PCR; the TCRdb copy retains only in-frame clones and omits some. The DNA gave D and trimming, while V, J and clone size come from that table. The table lists tens of thousands of clones, under 95% of them singletons. The chain links TRBV11-2 to TRBJ2-2; 10 nucleotides match TRBD2. This TCR came from a man between 65 and 79 years old with active COVID-19. Specimen: peripheral blood. The CDR3 here is CASSLVLAGVVGELFF. Here the CDR3 DNA reads TGTGCCAGCAGCTTAGTCCTAGCGGGAGTTGTCGGGGAGCTGTTTTTT.